These 9 T cell receptor beta chains were sequenced from one sample in a study of T-cell reconstitution after alpha-beta-depleted transplantation in children. Using unique molecular identifiers, the investigators prepared the TCRbeta library. A single record per CDR3 protein comes from TCRdb applying MiXCR to the PCR reads. The sample consists of approximately 85,000 distinct CDR3 sequences, around an eighth of them appearing once. Material: PBMCs, mostly from graft donor cells, obtained 180 days after TCRalphabeta/CD19-depleted stem cell transplant. The source of these receptors is a male patient under 10 years old who had a stem cell transplant for acute lymphoblastic leukemia, so the T cells may come from the graft donor.

The chain links TRBV20-1 to TRBJ1-5, with D tentatively TRBD1 (6 bases). Trimming left V 3 bases short and J 5 bases short, with 11 bases between. Germline CDR1 is DFQATT and CDR2 is SNEGSKA (reference sequence). This CDR3 is 13 amino acids long. This chain's CDR3 is CSARRGGDQPQHF. Here the CDR3 DNA reads TGCAGTGCTAGGAGGGGGGGAGATCAGCCCCAGCATTTT.

This clonotype was seen ten or more times. The chain is built from TRBV27 and TRBJ2-7; D gene ambiguous. The CDR3 totals 14 residues. V was trimmed by 3 bases and J by 7 bases, leaving 16 bases between them. The germline V gene has CDR1 MNHEY and CDR2 SMNVEV (reference sequence). In DNA form, the CDR3 reads TGTGCCAGCAGTTTCGGCAGTTTCCCTAGGGAGCAGTACTTC. It specifies CASSFGSFPREQYF.

There are many counts of this clonotype. The rearrangement joins TRBV11-3 to TRBJ2-1; TRBD2 matches at 8 bases. This CDR3 comprises 14 residues. Germline-derived CDR1 and CDR2 are SGHNT and YENEEA. V was clipped by 3 bases and J by 9 bases; unmatched bases: 7. The chain's CDR3 is CASSFSGSLGEQFF. The CDR3 nucleotides read TGTGCCAGCAGCTTCAGCGGGAGCTTGGGTGAGCAGTTCTTC.

This clonotype has a handful of counts. The chain has TRBV20-1 and TRBJ2-3; TRBD1 or TRBD2 may be the D gene (6 bases each). Germline V gene lookup returns CDR1 DFQATT and CDR2 SNEGSKA (reference sequence). CDR3 size: 13 residues. The V gene lost 4 bases and the J gene lost 2 bases, with 10 bases spanning the gap. The CDR3 is CSATGGFTDTQYF. CDR3 sequence (DNA): TGCAGTGCTACCGGGGGCTTCACAGATACGCAGTATTTT.

This clonotype came up a few times. J is TRBJ2-7 and V is TRBV7-2; possible D gene TRBD1, 6 bases. V lost 3 bases and J lost 11, with 20 bases in between. The CDR3 loop spans 14 amino acids. Germline CDR1 and CDR2: SGHTA and FQGNSA. The CDR3 is CASSFSRDTFPKYF. The CDR3 DNA is TGTGCCAGCAGCTTTAGCCGGGACACCTTCCCCAAGTACTTC.

The chain employs TRBV5-5 and TRBJ1-4; 10 nucleotides match TRBD1. The V gene's germline CDR1 is SGHKS and CDR2 YYEKEE (reference sequence). After removal of 4 bases from V and 5 bases from J, the junction contained 5 bases not matched to a gene. This CDR3 contains 15 residues. The CDR3 spells CASSPPGQGNEKLFF. Here the CDR3 DNA reads TGTGCCAGCAGCCCCCCGGGACAGGGGAATGAAAAACTGTTTTTT.

The genes are TRBV7-2 and TRBJ1-5; D gene ambiguous. CDR3 size: 12 residues. V was cut by 2 bases and J by 6 bases, with 5 bases left in between. Per the germline V gene, CDR1 is SGHTA and CDR2 is FQGNSA. The CDR3 protein is CASSLNGQPQHF. In nucleotides, the CDR3 is TGTGCCAGCAGCTTAAACGGTCAGCCCCAGCATTTT.

This clonotype was detected only a few times. The chain is built from TRBV15 and TRBJ2-1; possible D gene TRBD2, 8 bases. This CDR3 region has 14 residues. V gave up 8 bases and J gave up 11 bases, with 22 bases separating them. Looked up from germline, CDR1 is LNHNV and CDR2 is YYDKDF (reference sequence). The CDR3 spells CATQGGAGGSQQFF. CDR3 nucleotide sequence: TGTGCCACCCAGGGGGGGGCGGGAGGCTCTCAGCAGTTCTTC. Combining the CDR3 with reference TRBV15 and TRBJ2-1 gives the whole variable domain DAMVIQNPRYQVTQFGKPVTLSCSQTLNHNVMYWYQQKSSQAPKLLFHYYDKDFNNEADTPDNFQSRRPNTSFCFLDIRSPGLGDTAMYLCATQGGAGGSQQFFGPGTRLTVL.

The chain carries TRBV10-3 and TRBJ2-7; TRBD2 agrees at 11 bases. Germline V lookup: CDR1 ENHRY, CDR2 SYGVKD. The CDR3 runs 14 residues. V shed 6 bases and J 6 bases; nucleotides not matched to a gene: 7. The CDR3 nucleotides are TGTGCCATCAGCCGACTAGCGGGACCCTCCGAGCAGTACTTC. Its translation: CAISRLAGPSEQYF.